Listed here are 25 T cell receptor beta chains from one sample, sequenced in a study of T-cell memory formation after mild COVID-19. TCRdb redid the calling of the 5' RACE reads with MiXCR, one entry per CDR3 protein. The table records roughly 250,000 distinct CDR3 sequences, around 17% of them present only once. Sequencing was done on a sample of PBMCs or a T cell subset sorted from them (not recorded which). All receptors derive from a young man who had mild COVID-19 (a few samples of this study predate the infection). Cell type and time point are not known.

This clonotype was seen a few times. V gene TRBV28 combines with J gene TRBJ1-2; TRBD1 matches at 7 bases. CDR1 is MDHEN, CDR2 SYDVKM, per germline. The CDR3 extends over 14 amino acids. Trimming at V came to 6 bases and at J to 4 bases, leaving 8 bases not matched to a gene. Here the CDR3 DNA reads TGTGCCAGCAGCTCCCCAGGGGGGTCCTATGGCTACACCTTC. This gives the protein CASSSPGGSYGYTF.

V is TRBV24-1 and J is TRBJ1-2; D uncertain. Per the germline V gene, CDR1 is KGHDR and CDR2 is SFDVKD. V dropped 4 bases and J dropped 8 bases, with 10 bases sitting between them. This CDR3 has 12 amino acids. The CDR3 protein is CATSDQWEGYTF. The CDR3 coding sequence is TGTGCCACCAGTGACCAGTGGGAAGGCTACACCTTC.

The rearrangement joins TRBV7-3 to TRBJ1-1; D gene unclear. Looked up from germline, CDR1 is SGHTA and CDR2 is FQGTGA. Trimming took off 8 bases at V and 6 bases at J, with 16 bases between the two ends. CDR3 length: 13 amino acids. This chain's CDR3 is CASGEGRGSEAFF. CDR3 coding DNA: TGTGCCAGCGGGGAAGGGCGAGGGTCTGAAGCTTTCTTT.

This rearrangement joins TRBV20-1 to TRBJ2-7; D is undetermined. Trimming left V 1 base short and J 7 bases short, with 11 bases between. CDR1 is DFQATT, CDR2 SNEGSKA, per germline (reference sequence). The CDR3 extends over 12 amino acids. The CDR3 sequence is CSARAMGGEQYV. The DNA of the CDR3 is TGCAGTGCTAGAGCCATGGGCGGAGAGCAGTACGTC.

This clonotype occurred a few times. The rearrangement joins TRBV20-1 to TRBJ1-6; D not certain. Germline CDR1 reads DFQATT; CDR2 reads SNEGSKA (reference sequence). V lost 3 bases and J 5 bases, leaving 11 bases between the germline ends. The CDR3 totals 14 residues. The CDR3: CSASGATNNSPLHF. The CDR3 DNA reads TGCAGTGCTAGCGGAGCAACAAATAATTCACCCCTCCACTTT.

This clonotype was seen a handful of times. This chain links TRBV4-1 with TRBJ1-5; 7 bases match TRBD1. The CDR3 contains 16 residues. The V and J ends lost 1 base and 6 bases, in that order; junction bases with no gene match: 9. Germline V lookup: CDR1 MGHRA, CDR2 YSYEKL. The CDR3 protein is CASSQGLGGLGQPQHF. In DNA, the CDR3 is TGCGCCAGCAGCCAAGGCCTAGGGGGCTTAGGTCAGCCCCAGCATTTT.

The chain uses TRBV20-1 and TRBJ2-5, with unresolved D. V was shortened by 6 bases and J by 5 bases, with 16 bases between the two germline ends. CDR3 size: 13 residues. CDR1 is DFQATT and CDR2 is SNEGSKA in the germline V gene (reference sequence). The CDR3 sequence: CSAPPASRETQYF. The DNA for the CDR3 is TGCAGTGCCCCACCCGCTAGTCGGGAGACCCAGTACTTC.

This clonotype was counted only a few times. CDR3 nucleotide sequence: TGTGCCAGCAGCTTCGGGACAGGGCTACAAAAACTGTTTTTT. Its protein product is CASSFGTGLQKLFF. The chain recombines TRBV5-6 with TRBJ1-4; TRBD1 matches 9 bases. Germline assignment: CDR1 SGHDT and CDR2 YYEEEE. V lost 2 bases and J lost 9; bases outside the gene matches: 5. The CDR3 contains 14 residues.

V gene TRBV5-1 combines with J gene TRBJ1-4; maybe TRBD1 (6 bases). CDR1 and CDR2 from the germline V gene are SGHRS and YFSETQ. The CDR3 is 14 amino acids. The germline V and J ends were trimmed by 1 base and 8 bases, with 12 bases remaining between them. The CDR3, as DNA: TGCGCCAGCAGCTTGAACGGGGGCGGCGAAAAACTGTTTTTT. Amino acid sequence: CASSLNGGGEKLFF.

The CDR3 loop reads CASSPDRVTTTEAFF. The DNA for the CDR3 is TGTGCCAGCAGCCCAGACAGGGTAACGACCACTGAAGCTTTCTTT. J is TRBJ1-1 and V is TRBV7-2; 7 bases align to TRBD1. The CDR3 is 15 residues long. Germline V gene sequence: CDR1 SGHTA, CDR2 FQGNSA. Trimming removed 5 bases from V and 4 bases from J; junction bases left unmatched: 10.

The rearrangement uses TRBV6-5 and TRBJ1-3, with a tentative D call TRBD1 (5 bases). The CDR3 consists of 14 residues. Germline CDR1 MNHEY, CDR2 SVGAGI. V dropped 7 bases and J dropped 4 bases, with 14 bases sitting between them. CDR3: CASKMGLSGNTIYF. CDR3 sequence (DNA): TGTGCCAGCAAGATGGGGCTTTCAGGAAACACCATATATTTT.

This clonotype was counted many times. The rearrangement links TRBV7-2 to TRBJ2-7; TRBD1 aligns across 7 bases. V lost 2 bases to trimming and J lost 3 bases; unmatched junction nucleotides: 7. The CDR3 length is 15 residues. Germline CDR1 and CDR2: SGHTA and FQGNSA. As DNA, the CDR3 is TGTGCCAGCAGCTTACGAACAGGGGCGGACTACGAGCAGTACGTC. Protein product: CASSLRTGADYEQYV.

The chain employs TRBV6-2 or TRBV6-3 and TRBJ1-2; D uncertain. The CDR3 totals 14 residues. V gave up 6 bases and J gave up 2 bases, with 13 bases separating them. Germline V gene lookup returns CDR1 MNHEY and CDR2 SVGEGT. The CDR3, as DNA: TGTGCCAGCAGAGGTAGAGGATCAAACTATGGCTACACCTTC. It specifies CASRGRGSNYGYTF.

CDR3 bases: TGTGCCAGCAGCACCATAGCGGGGGCCCTAGATACTGGGGCCAACGTCCTGACTTTC. It is translated as CASSTIAGALDTGANVLTF. This chain joins TRBV11-2 and TRBJ2-6; 9 nucleotides match TRBD2. The CDR3 covers 19 residues. The germline CDR1 and CDR2 sequences are SGHAT and FQNNGV. The ends lost 5 bases at V and 2 bases at J; junction bases unmatched: 13.

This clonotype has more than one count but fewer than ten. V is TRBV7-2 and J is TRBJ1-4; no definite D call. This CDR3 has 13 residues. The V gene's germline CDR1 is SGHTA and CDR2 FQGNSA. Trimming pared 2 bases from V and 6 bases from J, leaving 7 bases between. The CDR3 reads CASSLFGDEKLFF. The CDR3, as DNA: TGTGCCAGCAGCTTATTTGGCGATGAAAAACTGTTTTTT.

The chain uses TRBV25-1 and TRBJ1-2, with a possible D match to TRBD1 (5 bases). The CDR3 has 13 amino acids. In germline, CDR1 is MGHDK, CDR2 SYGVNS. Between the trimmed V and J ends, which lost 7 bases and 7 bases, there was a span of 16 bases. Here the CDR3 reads CASTPAGVTGYTF. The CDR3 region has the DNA TGTGCCAGCACCCCGGCGGGGGTTACTGGCTACACCTTC.

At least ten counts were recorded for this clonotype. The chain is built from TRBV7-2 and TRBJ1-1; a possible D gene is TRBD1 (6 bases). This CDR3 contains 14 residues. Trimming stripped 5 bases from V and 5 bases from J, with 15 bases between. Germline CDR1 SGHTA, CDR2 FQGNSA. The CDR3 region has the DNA TGTGCCAGCAGCCCACAGGGTAGGAGGACTGAAGCTTTCTTT. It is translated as CASSPQGRRTEAFF.

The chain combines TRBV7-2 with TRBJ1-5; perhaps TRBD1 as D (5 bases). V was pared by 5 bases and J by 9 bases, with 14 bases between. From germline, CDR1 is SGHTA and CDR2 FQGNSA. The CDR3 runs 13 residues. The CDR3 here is CASSRDRGRPQHF. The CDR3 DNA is TGTGCCAGCAGCAGGGACCGGGGACGGCCCCAGCATTTT.

This CDR3 reads CASSIHGSNYGYTF. CDR3 sequence (DNA): TGTGCCAGTAGTATACACGGTTCTAACTATGGCTACACCTTC. This sequence joins TRBV19 and TRBJ1-2; no reliable D call. Germline V CDR1 and CDR2: LNHDA, SQIVND (reference sequence). Trimming left V 2 bases short and J 0 bases short, with 7 bases between. The CDR3 totals 14 residues. Full variable domain (outside the CDR3, taken from reference TRBV19 and TRBJ1-2): DGGITQSPKYLFRKEGQNVTLSCEQNLNHDAMYWYRQDPGQGLRLIYYSQIVNDFQKGDIAEGYSVSREKKESFPLTVTSAQKNPTAFYLCASSIHGSNYGYTFGSGTRLTVV.

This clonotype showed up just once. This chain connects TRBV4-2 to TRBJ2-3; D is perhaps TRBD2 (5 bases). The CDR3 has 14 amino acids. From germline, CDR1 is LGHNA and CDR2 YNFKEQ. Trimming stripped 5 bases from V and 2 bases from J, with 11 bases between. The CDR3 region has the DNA TGTGCCAGCAGCGATCGGGAAACCACAGATACGCAGTATTTT. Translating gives CASSDRETTDTQYF.

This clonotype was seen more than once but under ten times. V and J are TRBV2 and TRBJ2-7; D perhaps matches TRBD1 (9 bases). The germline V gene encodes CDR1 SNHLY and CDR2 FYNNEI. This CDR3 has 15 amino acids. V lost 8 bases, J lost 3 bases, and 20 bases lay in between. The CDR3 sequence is CASLRGGTGRYEQYF. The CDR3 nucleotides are TGTGCCAGCCTACGGGGGGGGACAGGGCGCTACGAGCAGTACTTC.

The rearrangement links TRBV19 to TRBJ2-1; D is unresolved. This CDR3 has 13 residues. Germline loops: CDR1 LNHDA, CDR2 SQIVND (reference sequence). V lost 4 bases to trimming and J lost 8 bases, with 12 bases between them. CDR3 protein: CASSTRPWDEQFF. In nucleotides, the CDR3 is TGTGCCAGTAGTACCCGTCCATGGGATGAGCAGTTCTTC.

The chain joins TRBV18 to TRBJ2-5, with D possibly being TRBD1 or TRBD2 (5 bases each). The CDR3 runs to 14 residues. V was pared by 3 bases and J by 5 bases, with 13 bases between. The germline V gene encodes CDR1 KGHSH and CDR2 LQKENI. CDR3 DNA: TGTGCCAGCTCACCTTCAGGGACGAAGGAGACCCAGTACTTC. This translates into CASSPSGTKETQYF.

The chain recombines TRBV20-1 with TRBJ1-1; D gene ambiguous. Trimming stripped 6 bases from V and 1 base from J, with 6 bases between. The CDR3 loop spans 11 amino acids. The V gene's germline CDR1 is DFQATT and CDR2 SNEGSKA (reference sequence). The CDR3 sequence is CSARKNTEAFF. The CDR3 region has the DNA TGCAGTGCCCGGAAGAACACTGAAGCTTTCTTT.

CDR3: CASRDGPQWEWETQYF. The CDR3 DNA reads as TGTGCCAGCAGAGACGGGCCCCAGTGGGAGTGGGAGACCCAGTACTTC. The chain recombines TRBV6-2 or TRBV6-3 with TRBJ2-5; D might be TRBD2 (5 bases). CDR3 length: 16 residues. Germline assignment: CDR1 MNHEY and CDR2 SVGEGT. Trimming cost V 6 bases and J 5 bases, with 22 bases left between them.